The 21 T cell receptor beta chains given below trace back to one sample, sequenced in a study of cytotoxic CD8 clonotypes in ibrutinib-treated CLL. TCRdb's table, derived via immunoSEQ multiplex PCR, lists solely in-frame clones and lacks some. The data hold around 42,000 clones, with under 80% observed a single time. The source was PBMCs, collected after 24 months of ibrutinib treatment. These receptors all come from a human donor with chronic lymphocytic leukemia.

The chain is built from TRBV5-1 and TRBJ2-7, with 11 bases lining up with TRBD2. The CDR3 runs to 16 residues. Looked up from germline, CDR1 is SGHRS and CDR2 is YFSETQ. Losses at the gene ends were 4 bases for V and 0 bases for J; bases not matched to a gene: 6. The CDR3 region is CASSARLAGSSYEQYF. As DNA, the CDR3 is TGCGCCAGCAGCGCGAGACTAGCGGGAAGCTCCTACGAGCAGTACTTC.

This clone was seen a few times. This chain joins TRBV10-3 and TRBJ2-3; 10 positions agree with TRBD1. Germline CDR1 is ENHRY and CDR2 is SYGVKD. J was trimmed by 2 bases and V by 8 bases; bases with no gene match: 1. The CDR3 sequence is 13 residues long. The CDR3 DNA follows: TGTGCCATCGGGACAGGGGCCACAGATACGCAGTATTTT. Protein sequence: CAIGTGATDTQYF.

This clone has just a few counts. The V gene is TRBV30, the J gene TRBJ1-1; D unresolved. Germline values: CDR1 GTSNPN, CDR2 SVGIG (reference sequence). V was trimmed by 1 base and J by 3 bases, leaving 12 bases between them. This CDR3 spans 14 amino acids. CDR3 loop: CAWSGVGGYTEAFF. In nucleotides, the CDR3 is TGTGCCTGGAGTGGGGTCGGCGGCTACACTGAAGCTTTCTTT. Supplemented by reference TRBV30 and TRBJ1-1, the full variable domain reads SQTIHQWPATLVQPVGSPLSLECTVEGTSNPNLYWYRQAAGRGLQLLFYSVGIGQISSEVPQNLSASRPQDRQFILSSKKLLLSDSGFYLCAWSGVGGYTEAFFGQGTRLTVV.

The J gene is TRBJ1-1, the V gene TRBV9; D possibly corresponds to TRBD1 (5 bases). CDR3 length: 14 amino acids. From germline, CDR1 is SGDLS and CDR2 YYNGEE. Trimming shortened V by 4 bases and J by 6 bases, and 16 bases separated the two germline ends. In DNA, the CDR3 is TGTGCCAGCAGCACGGGACCGCCACTCGCTGAAGCTTTCTTT. Translation: CASSTGPPLAEAFF.

The J gene is TRBJ2-7, the V gene TRBV19, with 11 bases aligning to TRBD2. The CDR3 is 15 residues long. After removal of 4 bases from V and 3 bases from J, the junction contained 5 bases not matched to a gene. The germline V gene has CDR1 LNHDA and CDR2 SQIVND (reference sequence). CDR3 loop: CASSRLAGPIYEQYF. CDR3 nucleotides: TGTGCCAGTAGTAGACTAGCGGGACCCATCTACGAGCAGTACTTC.

A few counts support this clone. V usage is TRBV4-2 and J usage is TRBJ2-3; D perhaps matches TRBD1 (6 bases). Trimming left V 0 bases short and J 3 bases short, with 10 bases between. This CDR3 has 15 residues. Germline assignment: CDR1 LGHNA and CDR2 YNFKEQ. Here the CDR3 reads CASSQDPQGTDTQYF. The CDR3 DNA reads as TGTGCCAGCAGCCAAGACCCACAGGGTACAGATACGCAGTATTTT.

This clone was picked up one time. This sequence joins TRBV18 and TRBJ2-1; D gene ambiguous. Trimming cost V 5 bases and J 7 bases, with 6 bases left between them. The CDR3 runs 11 residues. Per the germline V gene, CDR1 is KGHSH and CDR2 is LQKENI. CDR3 protein: CASSGTNEQFF. The CDR3 nucleotides are TGTGCCAGCTCAGGTACGAATGAGCAGTTCTTC.

This clone was seen a single time. The gene calls are TRBV30 and TRBJ2-7; TRBD1 might be the D (6 bases). This CDR3 comprises 15 residues. V lost 0 bases and J 1 base, leaving 13 bases between the germline ends. Germline assignment: CDR1 GTSNPN and CDR2 SVGIG (reference sequence). CDR3 amino acids: CAWSVQAGESYEQYF. In nucleotides, the CDR3 is TGTGCCTGGAGTGTACAGGCAGGGGAATCCTACGAGCAGTACTTC.

This clone has only a few counts. V and J are TRBV30 and TRBJ2-7, with 8 bases identical to TRBD2. V trimming: 3 bases; J trimming: 6 bases; junction bases outside the gene matches: 10. Germline CDR1 is GTSNPN and CDR2 is SVGIG (reference sequence). This CDR3 contains 14 residues. This CDR3 reads CAWSLGLAGFEQYF. The CDR3 coding sequence is TGTGCCTGGAGCCTGGGGCTAGCGGGTTTCGAGCAGTACTTC.

The V call is TRBV30, the J call TRBJ1-6, with D perhaps TRBD1 (5 bases). Trimming left V 8 bases short and J 9 bases short, with 20 bases between. Germline CDR1 is GTSNPN and CDR2 is SVGIG (reference sequence). The CDR3 extends over 14 amino acids. Written as DNA, the CDR3 is TGTGCCCAACTCACCGGGGGAGCCGGTTCACCCCTCCACTTT. Translated, it gives CAQLTGGAGSPLHF.

This chain joins TRBV27 and TRBJ1-3; 9 nucleotides match TRBD1. This CDR3 contains 16 residues. Trimming at V came to 2 bases and at J to 4 bases, leaving 6 bases not matched to a gene. Per germline, CDR1 MNHEY and CDR2 SMNVEV (reference sequence). The CDR3 nucleotides read TGTGCCAGCAGTTTACACAGGGGGCTATCAGGAAACACCATATATTTT. It yields the protein CASSLHRGLSGNTIYF.

This clone was seen many times. The chain uses TRBV2 and TRBJ2-5; D call uncertain. The germline V gene encodes CDR1 SNHLY and CDR2 FYNNEI. CDR3 length: 12 amino acids. The V gene lost 2 bases and the J gene lost 7 bases, with 8 bases spanning the gap. The CDR3 loop is CASSEFLGTQYF. Here the CDR3 DNA reads TGTGCCAGCAGTGAATTCCTGGGGACCCAGTACTTC.

This clone was detected ten times or more. This chain uses TRBV19 with TRBJ2-3; perhaps D is TRBD1 or TRBD2 (6 bases each). The V end lost 7 bases, the J end lost 2 bases, and 13 bases lay between the germline ends. Germline assignment: CDR1 LNHDA and CDR2 SQIVND (reference sequence). This CDR3 comprises 14 residues. CDR3 DNA: TGTGCCAGTATGAGAGGGGGGTACACAGATACGCAGTATTTT. It encodes CASMRGGYTDTQYF. Looking up the rest from reference TRBV19 and TRBJ2-3 gives the full variable domain: DGGITQSPKYLFRKEGQNVTLSCEQNLNHDAMYWYRQDPGQGLRLIYYSQIVNDFQKGDIAEGYSVSREKKESFPLTVTSAQKNPTAFYLCASMRGGYTDTQYFGPGTRLTVL.

The CDR3 nucleotides are TGTGCCAGTCACGACAGTGGGGGGGGCACAGATACGCAGTATTTT. Translating it yields CASHDSGGGTDTQYF. The chain combines TRBV19 with TRBJ2-3, with TRBD2 matching 7 bases. The V segment lost 8 bases and the J segment 1 base; nucleotides outside the gene matches: 9. The germline CDR1 and CDR2 sequences are LNHDA and SQIVND (reference sequence). The CDR3 covers 15 residues.

The V and J genes are TRBV5-1 and TRBJ2-7; the D gene could be TRBD1 or TRBD2 (6 bases each). The length of the CDR3 is 15 residues. Germline V gene sequence: CDR1 SGHRS, CDR2 YFSETQ. The V end lost 6 bases, the J end lost 3 bases, and 19 bases lay between the germline ends. CDR3 in DNA: TGCGCCAGCACCCCGGGGGCCGGGGGAGACTACGAGCAGTACTTC. As protein: CASTPGAGGDYEQYF.

This rearrangement joins TRBV5-1 to TRBJ1-1; D is ambiguous. The V gene lost 4 bases and the J gene lost 1 base, with 17 bases spanning the gap. Germline CDR1 and CDR2: SGHRS and YFSETQ. The CDR3 is 16 amino acids. This CDR3 reads CASSPSQRSRNTEAFF. The CDR3 bases are TGCGCCAGCAGCCCTTCCCAGCGGTCTAGGAACACTGAAGCTTTCTTT. Supplemented by reference TRBV5-1 and TRBJ1-1, the full variable domain reads KAGVTQTPRYLIKTRGQQVTLSCSPISGHRSVSWYQQTPGQGLQFLFEYFSETQRNKGNFPGRFSGRQFSNSRSEMNVSTLELGDSALYLCASSPSQRSRNTEAFFGQGTRLTVV.

The chain couples TRBV18 to TRBJ1-3; D not resolved. Germline V gene sequence: CDR1 KGHSH, CDR2 LQKENI. The CDR3 extends over 16 amino acids. Trimming left V 0 bases short and J 2 bases short, with 11 bases between. CDR3 bases: TGTGCCAGCTCACCACCCGGCCCGCGAACTGGAAACACCATATATTTT. Residues: CASSPPGPRTGNTIYF.

This clone turned up a few times. This chain links TRBV19 with TRBJ2-1; TRBD2 matches 8 bases. V was pared by 4 bases and J by 3 bases, with 8 bases of the junction left unmatched. Per the germline V gene, CDR1 is LNHDA and CDR2 is SQIVND (reference sequence). CDR3 length equals 16 residues. CDR3 region: CASSTQAGVIYNEQFF. The CDR3 DNA sequence: TGTGCCAGTAGTACCCAAGCGGGGGTCATCTACAATGAGCAGTTCTTC.

This clone was recorded only once. This chain connects TRBV11-3 to TRBJ2-3, with no clear D. Trimming shortened V by 5 bases and J by 0 bases, and 12 bases separated the two germline ends. Germline V gene sequence: CDR1 SGHNT, CDR2 YENEEA. The CDR3 covers 15 residues. The CDR3 DNA reads TGTGCCAGCAGCCTAGGACCCCCTAGCACAGATACGCAGTATTTT. Translated, it gives CASSLGPPSTDTQYF.

This chain uses TRBV5-6 with TRBJ1-1; 7 bases are a match to TRBD1. The CDR3 has 16 residues. J gave up 9 bases and V 0 bases, and 14 bases lay outside the gene matches. Per germline, CDR1 SGHDT and CDR2 YYEEEE. The CDR3, as DNA: TGTGCCAGCAGCTTGGACAGGGGATCCCCTTCCTCGAAAGCTTTCTTT. It translates to CASSLDRGSPSSKAFF.

This clone has ten or more counts. The chain joins TRBV6-6 to TRBJ2-7, with D possibly being TRBD2 (6 bases). V lost 7 bases and J 3 bases, leaving 19 bases between the germline ends. This CDR3 comprises 15 residues. Germline CDR1 is MNHNY and CDR2 is SVGAGI (reference sequence). For the CDR3, the DNA is TGTGCCAGCAAGAGCCCCCTCGGGGGTCTCTACGAGCAGTACTTC. Encoded protein: CASKSPLGGLYEQYF.